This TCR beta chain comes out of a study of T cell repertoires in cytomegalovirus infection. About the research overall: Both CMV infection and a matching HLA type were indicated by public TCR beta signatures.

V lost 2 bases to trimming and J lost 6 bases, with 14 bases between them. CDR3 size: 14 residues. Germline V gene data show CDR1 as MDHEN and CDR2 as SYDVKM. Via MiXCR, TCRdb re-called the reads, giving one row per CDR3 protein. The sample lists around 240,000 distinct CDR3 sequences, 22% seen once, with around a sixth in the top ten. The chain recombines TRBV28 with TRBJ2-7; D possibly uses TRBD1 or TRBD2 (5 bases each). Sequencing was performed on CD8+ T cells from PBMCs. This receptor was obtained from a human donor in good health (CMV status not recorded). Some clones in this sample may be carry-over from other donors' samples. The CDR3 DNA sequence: TGTGCCAGCAGTTTACAGGGACGAGGAGGCGAGCAGTACTTC. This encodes CASSLQGRGGEQYF. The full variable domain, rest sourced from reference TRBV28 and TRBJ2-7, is DVKVTQSSRYLVKRTGEKVFLECVQDMDHENMFWYRQDPGLGLRLIYFSYDVKMKEKGDIPEGYSVSREKKERFSLILESASTNQTSMYLCASSLQGRGGEQYFGPGTRLTVT.